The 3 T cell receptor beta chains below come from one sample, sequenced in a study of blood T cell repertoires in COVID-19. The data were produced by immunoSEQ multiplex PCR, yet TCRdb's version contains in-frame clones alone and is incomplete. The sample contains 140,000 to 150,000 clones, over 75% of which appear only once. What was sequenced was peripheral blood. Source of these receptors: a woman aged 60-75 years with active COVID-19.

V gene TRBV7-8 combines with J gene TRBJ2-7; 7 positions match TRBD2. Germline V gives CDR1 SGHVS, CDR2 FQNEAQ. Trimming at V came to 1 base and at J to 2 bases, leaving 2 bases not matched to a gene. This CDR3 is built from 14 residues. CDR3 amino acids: CASSLVRGAYEQYF. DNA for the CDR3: TGTGCCAGCAGCTTAGTCCGGGGGGCCTACGAGCAGTACTTC.

CDR3 bases: TGCAGTGCTAGTTCGGCGGGCCGACCCGGGCAGTTCTTC. It specifies CSASSAGRPGQFF. V is TRBV20-1 and J is TRBJ2-1; possibly TRBD2 for D (5 bases). Germline CDR1 reads DFQATT; CDR2 reads SNEGSKA (reference sequence). The CDR3 sequence is 13 residues long. The germline V and J ends were trimmed by 3 bases and 12 bases, with 18 bases remaining between them.

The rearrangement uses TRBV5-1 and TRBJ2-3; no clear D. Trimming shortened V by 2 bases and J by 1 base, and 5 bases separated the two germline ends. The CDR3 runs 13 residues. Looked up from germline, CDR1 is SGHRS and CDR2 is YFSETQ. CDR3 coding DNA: TGCGCCAGCAGCTTCCAGGGCACAGATACGCAGTATTTT. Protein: CASSFQGTDTQYF. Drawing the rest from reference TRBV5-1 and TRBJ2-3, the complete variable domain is KAGVTQTPRYLIKTRGQQVTLSCSPISGHRSVSWYQQTPGQGLQFLFEYFSETQRNKGNFPGRFSGRQFSNSRSEMNVSTLELGDSALYLCASSFQGTDTQYFGPGTRLTVL.